Presented here are 27 T cell receptor beta chains from one specimen sequenced in a study of blood T cell repertoires in COVID-19. The data were produced by immunoSEQ multiplex PCR, yet TCRdb's version contains in-frame clones alone and is incomplete. The profile shows about 200,000 clones, around 83% of them singletons. The sample comprised peripheral blood. These receptor sequences come from a woman older than 75 with COVID-19, enrolled during active disease.

J is TRBJ1-5 and V is TRBV30; D is ambiguous. From germline, CDR1 is GTSNPN and CDR2 SVGIG (reference sequence). V was shortened by 1 base and J by 9 bases, with 10 bases between the two germline ends. This CDR3 spans 12 amino acids. In nucleotides, the CDR3 is TGTGCCTGGAGTGGAGACTTAGGGCCCCAGCATTTT. Amino acid sequence: CAWSGDLGPQHF.

The rearrangement links TRBV7-6 to TRBJ2-1; D possibly corresponds to TRBD1 (6 bases). Trimming cost V 8 bases and J 4 bases, with 12 bases left between them. The V gene's germline CDR1 is SGHVS and CDR2 FNYEAQ. The CDR3 is 13 amino acids. CDR3 in DNA: TGTGCCAGCGCCGGACAGCTTTACAATGAGCAGTTCTTC. It specifies CASAGQLYNEQFF.

The CDR3 DNA follows: TGTGCCAGCAGCTCAGGCACAGATACGCAGTATTTT. Protein: CASSSGTDTQYF. This rearrangement joins TRBV6-6 to TRBJ2-3; no clear D. V lost 6 bases to trimming and J lost 1 base, with 5 bases between them. CDR3 size: 12 residues. Germline V gene data show CDR1 as MNHNY and CDR2 as SVGAGI (reference sequence).

The chain employs TRBV2 and TRBJ2-5, with TRBD2 matching 7 bases. In germline, CDR1 is SNHLY, CDR2 FYNNEI. Trimming removed 5 bases from V and 5 bases from J; junction bases left unmatched: 11. The length of the CDR3 is 15 residues. The CDR3 nucleotides are TGTGCCAGCAGTCTATTGGCGGGAGCAGGGGAGACCCAGTACTTC. Translated, it gives CASSLLAGAGETQYF.

This sequence joins TRBV7-9 and TRBJ1-6; the D gene is possibly TRBD1 (5 bases). The CDR3 loop spans 16 amino acids. V lost 0 bases to trimming and J lost 4 bases, with 10 bases between them. CDR1 is SEHNR, CDR2 FQNEAQ, per germline (reference sequence). The CDR3 nucleotides read TGTGCCAGCAGCTTAGCTGGGGCCTTATATAATTCACCCCTCCACTTT. Translation: CASSLAGALYNSPLHF.

CDR3 sequence reads: CASSQGDRAGTEAFF. Here the CDR3 DNA reads TGTGCCAGCAGCCAAGGAGACAGGGCCGGCACTGAAGCTTTCTTT. This chain connects TRBV3-1 (or the pseudogene TRBV3-2) to TRBJ1-1; 7 bases match TRBD1. CDR1 LGHDT and CDR2 YNNKEL come from the germline V gene (reference sequence). J was trimmed by 4 bases and V by 1 base; bases with no gene match: 6. This CDR3 spans 15 amino acids.

This clone was found once. V is TRBV2 and J is TRBJ1-5; TRBD1 agrees at 9 bases. The germline CDR1 and CDR2 sequences are SNHLY and FYNNEI. Trimming took 7 bases from V and 13 from J; bases not matched to a gene: 8. The CDR3 has 12 amino acids. CDR3 amino acids: CASTKEGQGQHF. The CDR3 nucleotides read TGTGCCAGCACCAAAGAGGGACAGGGACAGCATTTT.

CDR3 sequence (DNA): TGTGCCAGCAGCCGGGACAGGGGGAACTATGGCTACACCTTC. This translates into CASSRDRGNYGYTF. The chain joins TRBV5-6 to TRBJ1-2; TRBD1 aligns across 11 bases. CDR1 and CDR2 from the germline V gene are SGHDT and YYEEEE. The CDR3 length is 14 residues. After removal of 4 bases from V and 2 bases from J, the junction contained 1 base not matched to a gene.

V usage is TRBV7-2 and J usage is TRBJ1-5; no reliable D call. There are 17 residues in the CDR3. V was cut by 1 base and J by 3 bases, with 16 bases left in between. Looked up from germline, CDR1 is SGHTA and CDR2 is FQGNSA. The CDR3, as DNA: TGTGCCAGCAGCTTAGAGGAGCGGGGTTATTACAATCAGCCCCAGCATTTT. Protein sequence: CASSLEERGYYNQPQHF.

This clone came up a few times. The V gene is TRBV9, the J gene TRBJ2-6; weak D call: TRBD2 (6 bases). Germline CDR1 reads SGDLS; CDR2 reads YYNGEE. V lost 4 bases to trimming and J lost 4 bases, with 21 bases between them. The CDR3 consists of 18 residues. The DNA of the CDR3 is TGTGCCAGCAGCCCATTCCTTGGAGGGCAGACCGGGGCCAACGTCCTGACTTTC. This encodes CASSPFLGGQTGANVLTF.

The chain is built from TRBV12-3 or TRBV12-4 and TRBJ1-1; D gene ambiguous. The V gene lost 5 bases and the J gene lost 6 bases, with 13 bases spanning the gap. The CDR3 runs to 13 residues. The CDR3 nucleotides are TGTGCCAGCAGTCCCGCAGGAGGACCTGAAGCTTTCTTT. Translated: CASSPAGGPEAFF.

The CDR3 is CASSPQLAAPDTQYF. In DNA, the CDR3 is TGTGCCAGCAGCCCCCAGCTAGCGGCCCCAGATACGCAGTATTTT. V usage is TRBV11-2 and J usage is TRBJ2-3; TRBD2 agrees at 7 bases. V shed 5 bases and J 4 bases; nucleotides not matched to a gene: 9. Germline V CDR1 and CDR2: SGHAT, FQNNGV. The CDR3 length is 15 residues.

This clone was detected only a few times. V and J are TRBV27 and TRBJ2-7; TRBD2 might be the D (5 bases). CDR3 size: 15 residues. Trimming removed 6 bases from V and 4 bases from J, with 19 bases in between. Germline assignment: CDR1 MNHEY and CDR2 SMNVEV (reference sequence). The CDR3 is CASRALGYEGYEQYF. Here the CDR3 DNA reads TGTGCCAGCAGAGCGTTGGGGTATGAGGGATACGAGCAGTACTTC.

This chain uses TRBV18 with TRBJ2-1; 9 nucleotides align to TRBD2. Germline values: CDR1 KGHSH, CDR2 LQKENI. V lost 2 bases and J lost 8; bases outside the gene matches: 7. CDR3 length: 15 residues. The DNA of the CDR3 is TGTGCCAGCTCACCATCAGCGGGAGGTTCCGATGAGCAGTTCTTC. As protein: CASSPSAGGSDEQFF.

V and J are TRBV5-1 and TRBJ1-1, with D uncertain. Between the trimmed V and J ends, which lost 0 bases and 1 base, there was a span of 7 bases. The CDR3 contains 14 residues. The V gene's germline CDR1 is SGHRS and CDR2 YFSETQ. CDR3 nucleotides: TGCGCCAGCAGCTTGGCCTTGGCGAACACTGAAGCTTTCTTT. Its protein product is CASSLALANTEAFF. The full variable domain, its missing parts supplied by reference TRBV5-1 and TRBJ1-1, is KAGVTQTPRYLIKTRGQQVTLSCSPISGHRSVSWYQQTPGQGLQFLFEYFSETQRNKGNFPGRFSGRQFSNSRSEMNVSTLELGDSALYLCASSLALANTEAFFGQGTRLTVV.

This clone occurred once. This chain uses TRBV3-1 (or the pseudogene TRBV3-2) with TRBJ1-1; D perhaps matches TRBD1 (5 bases). The V end was cut by 5 bases, the J end by 0 bases, with 10 bases between. CDR1 is LGHDT and CDR2 is YNNKEL in the germline V gene (reference sequence). The CDR3 contains 14 residues. The CDR3 protein is CASSFPGVNTEAFF. CDR3 nucleotide sequence: TGTGCCAGCAGCTTTCCGGGGGTGAACACTGAAGCTTTCTTT.

This chain uses TRBV2 with TRBJ2-3; 10 bases are a match to TRBD2. The CDR3 extends over 17 amino acids. Germline V lookup: CDR1 SNHLY, CDR2 FYNNEI. The junction had 11 bases not matched to a gene; V was cut back by 6 bases and J by 2 bases. CDR3 protein: CASRRQAGGANTDTQYF. CDR3 sequence (DNA): TGTGCCAGCAGGAGGCAAGCGGGGGGGGCGAACACAGATACGCAGTATTTT.

The rearrangement uses TRBV19 and TRBJ1-1; D may be TRBD1 (5 bases). Germline V lookup: CDR1 LNHDA, CDR2 SQIVND (reference sequence). This CDR3 is 14 amino acids long. V was trimmed by 6 bases and J by 0 bases, leaving 11 bases between them. In DNA form, the CDR3 reads TGTGCCAGTAGACCCGACAGTATGAACACTGAAGCTTTCTTT. Amino acid sequence: CASRPDSMNTEAFF. Full variable domain (rest looked up from reference TRBV19 and TRBJ1-1): DGGITQSPKYLFRKEGQNVTLSCEQNLNHDAMYWYRQDPGQGLRLIYYSQIVNDFQKGDIAEGYSVSREKKESFPLTVTSAQKNPTAFYLCASRPDSMNTEAFFGQGTRLTVV.

The chain carries TRBV29-1 and TRBJ2-7; D possibly corresponds to TRBD2 (6 bases). Trimming took off 0 bases at V and 5 bases at J, with 11 bases between the two ends. The CDR3 spans 13 residues. Germline CDR1 reads SQVTM; CDR2 reads ANQGSEA. The CDR3 loop reads CSVEEQEGNEQYF. CDR3 DNA: TGCAGCGTTGAAGAGCAGGAGGGTAACGAGCAGTACTTC.

The chain uses TRBV19 and TRBJ1-6, with 7 bases that match TRBD1. With V trimmed by 5 bases and J by 8 bases, 6 bases remained unmatched. Germline V lookup: CDR1 LNHDA, CDR2 SQIVND (reference sequence). This CDR3 region has 14 residues. The DNA of the CDR3 is TGTGCCAGTAGTCGACAGGGAATGGATTCACCCCTCCACTTT. Its protein product is CASSRQGMDSPLHF.

This clone was counted a few times. The genes are TRBV2 and TRBJ1-6, with 7 nucleotides matching TRBD1. Germline V lookup: CDR1 SNHLY, CDR2 FYNNEI. The V gene end was trimmed by 2 bases and the J gene end by 11 bases; junction bases not matched to a gene: 3. The length of the CDR3 is 13 residues. CDR3 sequence (DNA): TGTGCCAGCAGTGAAAGGGGGCGGACACCCCTCCACTTT. Residues: CASSERGRTPLHF. The complete variable domain, with remaining parts taken from reference TRBV2 and TRBJ1-6, reads EPEVTQTPSHQVTQMGQEVILRCVPISNHLYFYWYRQILGQKVEFLVSFYNNEISEKSEIFDDQFSVERPDGSNFTLKIRSTKLEDSAMYFCASSERGRTPLHFGNGTRLTVT.

This chain uses TRBV7-8 with TRBJ2-7; D is possibly TRBD2 (5 bases). Germline values: CDR1 SGHVS, CDR2 FQNEAQ. V lost 5 bases and J lost 6, with 11 bases in between. The CDR3 spans 12 residues. CDR3 residues: CASSPGRAEQYF. Here the CDR3 DNA reads TGTGCCAGCAGCCCGGGAAGGGCCGAGCAGTACTTC.

The chain uses TRBV6-1 and TRBJ2-7, with D tentatively TRBD1 (5 bases). The germline CDR1 and CDR2 sequences are MNHNS and SASEGT. This CDR3 is 15 amino acids long. Trimming took off 3 bases at V and 2 bases at J, with 14 bases between the two ends. As DNA, the CDR3 is TGTGCCAGCAGTGACGACAGTCTGGGAACCTACGAGCAGTACTTC. The encoded protein is CASSDDSLGTYEQYF.

The chain links TRBV6-2 or TRBV6-3 to TRBJ2-1, with TRBD2 identical over 12 bases. The CDR3 spans 15 residues. Germline loops: CDR1 MNHEY, CDR2 SVGEGT. V was clipped by 5 bases and J by 13 bases; unmatched bases: 12. The CDR3 bases are TGTGCCAGCAGTCAAACACTAGCGGGAGGTAAAAGTCAGTTCTTC. Protein sequence: CASSQTLAGGKSQFF.

This clone was counted a few times. This chain uses TRBV6-2 or TRBV6-3 with TRBJ2-7; tentatively, D is TRBD2 (5 bases). The CDR3 consists of 14 residues. CDR1 and CDR2 from the germline V gene are MNHEY and SVGEGT. Trimming stripped 5 bases from V and 2 bases from J, with 13 bases between. This chain's CDR3 is CASSRAVIAYEQYF. DNA of the CDR3: TGTGCCAGCAGTCGAGCGGTGATAGCCTACGAGCAGTACTTC.

The rearrangement links TRBV28 to TRBJ2-1; 8 bases match TRBD1. CDR3 length: 13 amino acids. Looked up from germline, CDR1 is MDHEN and CDR2 is SYDVKM. V lost 6 bases, J lost 7 bases, and 5 bases stayed unmatched. CDR3 DNA sequence: TGTGCCAGCAGGATAACAGGGGGGAATGAGCAGTTCTTC. Translated: CASRITGGNEQFF.

The chain has TRBV6-5 and TRBJ2-1; 8 bases line up with TRBD2. Looked up from germline, CDR1 is MNHEY and CDR2 is SVGAGI. V trimming: 10 bases; J trimming: 12 bases; junction bases outside the gene matches: 5. The CDR3 contains 10 residues. Written as DNA, the CDR3 is TGTGCCACCAAGAGCGGGAGGCAGTTCTTC. This codes for CATKSGRQFF.